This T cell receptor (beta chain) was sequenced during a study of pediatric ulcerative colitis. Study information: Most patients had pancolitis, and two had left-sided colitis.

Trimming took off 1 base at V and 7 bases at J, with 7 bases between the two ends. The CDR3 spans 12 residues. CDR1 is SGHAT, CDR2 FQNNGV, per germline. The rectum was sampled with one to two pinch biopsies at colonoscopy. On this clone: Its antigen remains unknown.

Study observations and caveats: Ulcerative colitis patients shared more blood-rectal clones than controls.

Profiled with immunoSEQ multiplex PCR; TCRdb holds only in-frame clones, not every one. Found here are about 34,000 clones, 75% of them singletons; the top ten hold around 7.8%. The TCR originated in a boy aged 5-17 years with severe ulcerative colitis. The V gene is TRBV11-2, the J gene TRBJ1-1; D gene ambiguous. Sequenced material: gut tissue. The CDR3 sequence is CASSLAGLEAFF. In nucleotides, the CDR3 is TGTGCCAGCAGCTTAGCAGGACTTGAAGCTTTCTTT. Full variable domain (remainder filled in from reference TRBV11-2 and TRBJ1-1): EAGVAQSPRYKIIEKRQSVAFWCNPISGHATLYWYQQILGQGPKLLIQFQNNGVVDDSQLPKDRFSAERLKGVDSTLKIQPAKLEDSAVYLCASSLAGLEAFFGQGTRLTVV.